This entry lists 20 T cell receptor beta chains sequenced from one sample in a study of CD8 T cells in ankylosing spondylitis. Via MiXCR, TCRdb re-called the 5' RACE reads, giving one row per CDR3 protein. The sample contains just over 350,000 distinct CDR3 sequences, about 20% of which appear only once. Source material: blood, either unsorted or a sorted T cell fraction (not recorded which). These receptors came from a male donor with ankylosing spondylitis or in good health (not recorded which).

This clonotype was detected a few times. V and J are TRBV29-1 and TRBJ1-1; D uncertain. V was pared by 0 bases and J by 4 bases, with 12 bases between. This CDR3 contains 14 residues. From germline, CDR1 is SQVTM and CDR2 ANQGSEA. The CDR3 nucleotides read TGCAGCGTTGAAGAAGTGGCAGCCGGCACTGAAGCTTTCTTT. This sequence encodes CSVEEVAAGTEAFF.

The table lists this clonotype with a few counts. This chain links TRBV20-1 with TRBJ2-7; D is unclear. V lost 2 bases to trimming and J lost 3 bases, with 11 bases between them. The V gene's germline CDR1 is DFQATT and CDR2 SNEGSKA (reference sequence). The CDR3 sequence is 13 residues long. In DNA form, the CDR3 reads TGCAGTGCTAGAAAGGCAGGCATCTACGAGCAGTACTTC. Translating it yields CSARKAGIYEQYF.

The chain is built from TRBV11-2 and TRBJ2-1, with D uncertain. The CDR3 contains 16 residues. Trimming removed 1 base from V and 3 bases from J, with 13 bases in between. Germline CDR1 reads SGHAT; CDR2 reads FQNNGV. CDR3 nucleotide sequence: TGTGCCAGCAGCTTAGTAGCTCGGACCTTCTACAATGAGCAGTTCTTC. Protein product: CASSLVARTFYNEQFF. The full variable domain, its missing parts supplied by reference TRBV11-2 and TRBJ2-1, is EAGVAQSPRYKIIEKRQSVAFWCNPISGHATLYWYQQILGQGPKLLIQFQNNGVVDDSQLPKDRFSAERLKGVDSTLKIQPAKLEDSAVYLCASSLVARTFYNEQFFGPGTRLTVL.

Of note for this clonotype: One end of the junction varies from germline; a read error may be responsible. The J gene is TRBJ2-2, the V gene TRBV9; a possible D gene is TRBD2 (5 bases). The CDR3 spans 13 residues. Germline V gives CDR1 SGDLS, CDR2 YYNGEE. The CDR3 spells CASSVDGSGELVF. CDR3 bases: TGTGCCAGCAGCGTAGACGGGTCCGGGGAGCTGGTTTTT.

In its sample, this clonotype was seen a few times. This chain joins TRBV12-3 or TRBV12-4 and TRBJ2-7; TRBD2 is a possible D gene (5 bases). Trimming left V 1 base short and J 6 bases short, with 7 bases between. The CDR3 is 12 residues long. CDR3: CASSLDGGEQYF. The CDR3, as DNA: TGTGCCAGCAGTTTAGACGGAGGCGAGCAGTACTTC.

V usage is TRBV28 and J usage is TRBJ2-5; the D is unclear. The CDR3 is 15 amino acids. The germline gives CDR1 MDHEN, CDR2 SYDVKM. V was pared by 7 bases and J by 0 bases, with 15 bases between. The CDR3 reads CASTQTVRYQETQYF. CDR3 coding DNA: TGTGCCAGCACACAGACGGTTCGATACCAAGAGACCCAGTACTTC.

The V and J genes are TRBV12-3 or TRBV12-4 and TRBJ2-7; D gene uncertain. Trimming left V 2 bases short and J 6 bases short, with 8 bases between. The CDR3 has 12 residues. DNA for the CDR3: TGTGCCAGCAGTTTACGGATGGGCGAGCAGTACTTC. Amino acids: CASSLRMGEQYF.

This clonotype showed up just a few times. The gene calls are TRBV18 and TRBJ2-1; 8 nucleotides line up with TRBD2. The ends lost 2 bases at V and 10 bases at J; junction bases unmatched: 1. The germline CDR1 and CDR2 sequences are KGHSH and LQKENI. The CDR3 contains 12 residues. The CDR3 sequence is CASSPGLAEQFF. CDR3 nucleotides: TGTGCCAGCTCACCAGGACTAGCCGAGCAGTTCTTC.

The chain's CDR3 is CACGDNNQPQHF. The CDR3 DNA sequence: TGTGCCTGTGGGGACAACAATCAGCCCCAGCATTTT. The chain has TRBV30 and TRBJ1-5, with a possible D match to TRBD1 (6 bases). CDR1 and CDR2 from the germline V gene are GTSNPN and SVGIG (reference sequence). This CDR3 contains 12 residues. The ends were cut back, 6 bases at V and 3 bases at J, with 9 bases in the middle. Full variable domain (missing parts from reference TRBV30 and TRBJ1-5): SQTIHQWPATLVQPVGSPLSLECTVEGTSNPNLYWYRQAAGRGLQLLFYSVGIGQISSEVPQNLSASRPQDRQFILSSKKLLLSDSGFYLCACGDNNQPQHFGDGTRLSIL.

V gene TRBV7-9 combines with J gene TRBJ2-3; 10 bases align to TRBD1. CDR1 is SEHNR, CDR2 FQNEAQ, per germline (reference sequence). V shed 5 bases and J 4 bases; nucleotides not matched to a gene: 6. CDR3 size: 15 residues. The CDR3 loop is CASSPPGQGSDTQYF. CDR3 DNA sequence: TGTGCCAGCAGCCCACCGGGACAGGGGTCAGATACGCAGTATTTT. Variable domain in full (rest from reference TRBV7-9 and TRBJ2-3): DTGVSQNPRHKITKRGQNVTFRCDPISEHNRLYWYRQTLGQGPEFLTYFQNEAQLEKSRLLSDRFSAERPKGSFSTLEIQRTEQGDSAMYLCASSPPGQGSDTQYFGPGTRLTVL.

V is TRBV29-1 and J is TRBJ2-7; 8 bases are a match to TRBD1. CDR1 is SQVTM, CDR2 ANQGSEA, per germline. The CDR3 runs to 14 residues. Trimming removed 4 bases from V and 2 bases from J; junction bases left unmatched: 7. CDR3 DNA: TGCAGCGTTGCTCCAGGACAGGGTCCCTACGAGCAGTACTTC. Its protein is CSVAPGQGPYEQYF.

Concerning this clonotype itself: This may be a read error, as it is one base from a much larger clone. The rearrangement uses TRBV27 and TRBJ2-3; D is ambiguous. The CDR3 contains 13 residues. Trimming stripped 1 base from V and 1 base from J, with 3 bases between. The germline gives CDR1 MNHEY, CDR2 SMNVEV (reference sequence). Here the CDR3 DNA reads TGTGCCAGCAGTTTATGGGGCACAGATACGCAGTATTTT. This gives the protein CASSLWGTDTQYF.

V is TRBV7-8 and J is TRBJ2-3; 10 positions agree with TRBD2. The CDR3 loop spans 16 amino acids. Per germline, CDR1 SGHVS and CDR2 FQNEAQ. V was pared by 5 bases and J by 1 base, with 6 bases of the junction left unmatched. For the CDR3, the DNA is TGTGCCAGCAGCATCTCGACTAGCGGGCGCACAGATACGCAGTATTTT. This codes for CASSISTSGRTDTQYF.

The rearrangement links TRBV29-1 to TRBJ2-2; D not resolved. V lost 5 bases and J 1 base, leaving 8 bases between the germline ends. The CDR3 contains 13 residues. Germline V gene sequence: CDR1 SQVTM, CDR2 ANQGSEA. CDR3: CSVSWGNTGELFF. The CDR3 DNA sequence: TGCAGCGTTTCGTGGGGGAACACCGGGGAGCTGTTTTTT.

The chain carries TRBV5-1 and TRBJ2-1; TRBD2 might be the D (5 bases). The CDR3 covers 15 residues. Germline CDR1 reads SGHRS; CDR2 reads YFSETQ. Between the trimmed V and J ends, which lost 4 bases and 0 bases, there was a span of 11 bases. The CDR3: CASSPPRVSYNEQFF. CDR3 nucleotide sequence: TGCGCCAGCAGCCCCCCGAGGGTCTCCTACAATGAGCAGTTCTTC.

The chain links TRBV7-9 to TRBJ2-2; 7 bases agree with TRBD1. CDR1 SEHNR and CDR2 FQNEAQ come from the germline V gene (reference sequence). The CDR3 length is 16 residues. With V trimmed by 5 bases and J by 3 bases, 9 bases remained unmatched. The CDR3 sequence: CASSSRQGVHTGELFF. CDR3 coding DNA: TGTGCCAGCAGCAGTCGACAGGGTGTGCACACCGGGGAGCTGTTTTTT.

CDR3 residues: CASSLAGLAPSVETQYF. The DNA for the CDR3 is TGTGCCAGCAGCTTAGCGGGACTAGCGCCATCGGTTGAGACCCAGTACTTC. This chain connects TRBV7-9 to TRBJ2-5, with TRBD2 identical over 10 bases. The CDR3 consists of 17 residues. The V segment lost 0 bases and the J segment 5 bases; nucleotides outside the gene matches: 9. Looked up from germline, CDR1 is SEHNR and CDR2 is FQNEAQ (reference sequence).

This clonotype was observed a handful of times. The chain recombines TRBV12-3 or TRBV12-4 with TRBJ2-3, with a possible D match to TRBD2 (6 bases). The CDR3 spans 14 residues. Trimming removed 6 bases at V and 6 bases at J, with 16 bases between. CDR3 sequence (DNA): TGTGCCAGCAGCCCCACGAGGAGGGTGGATACGCAGTATTTT. This gives the protein CASSPTRRVDTQYF.

This clonotype turned up a few times. This chain links TRBV29-1 with TRBJ2-3, with D hard to call. There are 16 residues in the CDR3. The germline CDR1 and CDR2 sequences are SQVTM and ANQGSEA. The V end lost 0 bases, the J end lost 2 bases, and 15 bases lay between the germline ends. CDR3 in amino acids: CSVEDVVIEDTDTQYF. CDR3 nucleotides: TGCAGCGTTGAAGATGTGGTAATCGAAGACACAGATACGCAGTATTTT.

The V call is TRBV27, the J call TRBJ2-7; TRBD2 aligns across 9 bases. The V gene end was trimmed by 3 bases and the J gene end by 6 bases; junction bases not matched to a gene: 6. There are 14 residues in the CDR3. From germline, CDR1 is MNHEY and CDR2 SMNVEV (reference sequence). The CDR3 sequence is CASSFEASGVEQYF. The CDR3 DNA follows: TGTGCCAGCAGTTTCGAGGCTAGCGGGGTCGAGCAGTACTTC.